Below, 27 T cell receptor beta chains from the same sample are listed, as sequenced in a study of cytomegalovirus exposure and HLA in healthy donors. Method: immunoSEQ multiplex PCR; TCRdb's copy keeps in-frame clones and lacks some. The sample holds about 220,000 clones, roughly 84% seen once. Sequences were obtained from PBMCs. These receptors were collected from a woman between 25 and 40 years old in good health and CMV-seropositive.

This chain links TRBV6-4 with TRBJ2-6; TRBD2 agrees at 12 bases. Looked up from germline, CDR1 is MRHNA and CDR2 is SNTAGT. J was trimmed by 3 bases and V by 0 bases; bases with no gene match: 0. The CDR3 consists of 17 residues. CDR3 sequence: CASSDSTSGSGANVLTF. The CDR3 DNA reads TGTGCCAGCAGTGACTCGACTAGCGGGAGTGGGGCCAACGTCCTGACTTTC.

The gene calls are TRBV4-1 and TRBJ1-5; D might be TRBD1 (5 bases). Germline lookup yields CDR1 MGHRA and CDR2 YSYEKL. The V and J ends lost 1 base and 7 bases respectively, with 11 bases between them. This CDR3 spans 14 amino acids. The DNA for the CDR3 is TGCGCCAGCAGCCAAGTAGGGACGGAGCAGCCCCAGCATTTT. Its protein product is CASSQVGTEQPQHF.

V gene TRBV29-1 combines with J gene TRBJ2-2; D unresolved. The CDR3 is 12 residues long. V lost 2 bases and J 4 bases, leaving 5 bases between the germline ends. Germline values: CDR1 SQVTM, CDR2 ANQGSEA. Here the CDR3 reads CSVEKLTGELFF. The CDR3 nucleotides are TGCAGCGTTGAAAAGCTCACCGGGGAGCTGTTTTTT.

On this clone: It may be a read error: a sequence one base away is much more abundant. The chain is built from TRBV5-6 and TRBJ2-7; 14 bases fit TRBD2. With 4 bases clipped from V and 2 bases from J, the junction kept 2 bases outside the gene matches. CDR1 is SGHDT, CDR2 YYEEEE, per germline. CDR3 length: 15 residues. Here the CDR3 reads CASSVGLAGAYEQYF. The CDR3 DNA is TGTGCCAGCAGCGTGGGACTAGCGGGAGCCTACGAGCAGTACTTC.

V usage is TRBV29-1 and J usage is TRBJ2-1; no clear D gene. This CDR3 has 12 amino acids. From germline, CDR1 is SQVTM and CDR2 ANQGSEA. Trimming removed 7 bases at V and 5 bases at J, with 12 bases between. The CDR3 nucleotides read TGCAGCGCTTGCCCCAGCGACAATGAGCAGTTCTTC. Amino acids: CSACPSDNEQFF.

The chain carries TRBV27 and TRBJ2-7, with 7 bases matching TRBD1. From germline, CDR1 is MNHEY and CDR2 SMNVEV (reference sequence). After removal of 5 bases from V and 2 bases from J, the junction contained 9 bases not matched to a gene. The CDR3 runs 15 residues. CDR3 coding DNA: TGTGCCAGCAGTGAATACCGGGACAGCCCCTACGAGCAGTACTTC. Amino acid sequence: CASSEYRDSPYEQYF.

This clone was seen once. V and J are TRBV19 and TRBJ1-3; possibly TRBD1 for D (5 bases). The CDR3 length is 14 residues. CDR1 is LNHDA and CDR2 is SQIVND in the germline V gene (reference sequence). Trimming removed 10 bases from V and 3 bases from J, with 16 bases in between. The CDR3 bases are TGTGCCACGGACAAGGGACTATATGGAAACACCATATATTTT. Translating gives CATDKGLYGNTIYF.

The chain has TRBV5-6 and TRBJ1-1, with TRBD1 matching 9 bases. The CDR3 is 14 amino acids. Germline values: CDR1 SGHDT, CDR2 YYEEEE. V gave up 4 bases and J gave up 3 bases; unmatched junction bases: 4. The CDR3, as DNA: TGTGCCAGCAGCCCACAGGGGGCCGACACTGAAGCTTTCTTT. The encoded protein is CASSPQGADTEAFF.

With regard to this clone: Other DNA variants within this sample encode the same CDR3. This rearrangement joins TRBV9 to TRBJ2-7, with 9 bases aligning to TRBD1. Trimming removed 2 bases from V and 6 bases from J; junction bases left unmatched: 6. The CDR3 spans 14 residues. Germline values: CDR1 SGDLS, CDR2 YYNGEE. CDR3 nucleotide sequence: TGTGCCAGCAGCGTCGGACAGGGGATAGGCGAGCAGTACTTC. Amino acids: CASSVGQGIGEQYF.

The chain combines TRBV9 with TRBJ1-1; perhaps TRBD1 as D (6 bases). CDR3 length equals 15 residues. Germline assignment: CDR1 SGDLS and CDR2 YYNGEE. Between the trimmed V and J ends, which lost 4 bases and 2 bases, there was a span of 15 bases. This chain's CDR3 is CASSYLGQLNTEAFF. The CDR3 DNA reads as TGTGCCAGCAGCTACCTAGGACAGCTTAACACTGAAGCTTTCTTT. Combining the CDR3 with reference TRBV9 and TRBJ1-1 gives the whole variable domain DSGVTQTPKHLITATGQRVTLRCSPRSGDLSVYWYQQSLDQGLQFLIQYYNGEERAKGNILERFSAQQFPDLHSELNLSSLELGDSALYFCASSYLGQLNTEAFFGQGTRLTVV.

On this clone itself: An end of the junction differs from the germline gene, which may be a read error. The chain has TRBV7-7 and TRBJ1-4; TRBD1 matches at 8 bases. CDR1 is SSHAT and CDR2 is FNYEAQ in the germline V gene (reference sequence). This CDR3 comprises 15 residues. The CDR3 sequence is CASSPWTGTNEKLFF. The CDR3 DNA reads as TGTGCTAGCAGCCCCTGGACAGGGACTAATGAAAAACTGTTTTTT.

The V gene is TRBV18, the J gene TRBJ2-7; D gene unclear. Trimming removed 3 bases at V and 4 bases at J, with 16 bases between. The CDR3 consists of 15 residues. Germline V gives CDR1 KGHSH, CDR2 LQKENI. The CDR3 bases are TGTGCCAGCTCACCCGGCTCCCCCATCCAGTACGAGCAGTACTTC. It codes for CASSPGSPIQYEQYF.

This clone has just a few counts. The V call is TRBV5-1, the J call TRBJ2-2, with 8 bases identical to TRBD1. CDR3 size: 15 residues. Trimming cost V 3 bases and J 5 bases; bases outside gene matches: 6. Germline values: CDR1 SGHRS, CDR2 YFSETQ. The CDR3 sequence is CASSSPGQATGELFF. The CDR3 DNA sequence: TGCGCCAGCAGCTCTCCGGGACAGGCAACCGGGGAGCTGTTTTTT.

The chain links TRBV15 to TRBJ1-1; D is possibly TRBD1 (5 bases). Germline CDR1 is LNHNV and CDR2 is YYDKDF (reference sequence). This CDR3 spans 18 amino acids. Deletions cut 0 bases from V and 1 base from J, with 18 bases between. The CDR3, as DNA: TGTGCCACCAGCAGAGAAGCCTGGGGCTCGGTAGGGAACACTGAAGCTTTCTTT. Amino acid sequence: CATSREAWGSVGNTEAFF.

The V call is TRBV6-5, the J call TRBJ1-2, with TRBD1 matching over 11 bases. This CDR3 comprises 14 residues. Germline CDR1 MNHEY, CDR2 SVGAGI. Losses at the gene ends were 0 bases for V and 6 bases for J; bases not matched to a gene: 0. The CDR3 loop is CASSYSGQGDGYTF. The CDR3 DNA reads as TGTGCCAGCAGTTACTCGGGACAGGGGGATGGCTACACCTTC.

This chain connects TRBV27 to TRBJ1-1, with no clear D. Trimming cost V 5 bases and J 0 bases, with 16 bases left between them. The CDR3 runs 16 residues. Germline CDR1 reads MNHEY; CDR2 reads SMNVEV (reference sequence). CDR3 sequence: CASSRRSHRMNTEAFF. CDR3 DNA sequence: TGTGCCAGCAGTCGGAGGAGCCATAGGATGAACACTGAAGCTTTCTTT.

This clone was seen only a few times. The genes are TRBV2 and TRBJ2-7, with D possibly TRBD1 on 6 matching bases. The V gene lost 6 bases and the J gene lost 2 bases, with 17 bases spanning the gap. The CDR3 length is 15 residues. Germline CDR1 SNHLY, CDR2 FYNNEI. For the CDR3, the DNA is TGTGCCAGCAGGGACACGACAGGTTCCACCTACGAGCAGTACTTC. Its translation is CASRDTTGSTYEQYF. Drawing the rest from reference TRBV2 and TRBJ2-7, the complete variable domain is EPEVTQTPSHQVTQMGQEVILRCVPISNHLYFYWYRQILGQKVEFLVSFYNNEISEKSEIFDDQFSVERPDGSNFTLKIRSTKLEDSAMYFCASRDTTGSTYEQYFGPGTRLTVT.

The chain has TRBV4-1 and TRBJ2-2; the match to TRBD1 covers 7 bases. The V segment lost 3 bases and the J segment 5 bases; nucleotides outside the gene matches: 9. The CDR3 consists of 16 residues. Germline assignment: CDR1 MGHRA and CDR2 YSYEKL. CDR3 sequence (DNA): TGCGCCAGCAGCCAGAGAAGGGGGCAAAGGACCGGGGAGCTGTTTTTT. It translates to CASSQRRGQRTGELFF.

This clone was seen a few times. V usage is TRBV9 and J usage is TRBJ2-1; D possibly corresponds to TRBD2 (5 bases). Per germline, CDR1 SGDLS and CDR2 YYNGEE. The CDR3 extends over 15 amino acids. The ends were cut back, 0 bases at V and 6 bases at J, with 13 bases in the middle. CDR3 sequence reads: CASSVGLEGGNEQFF. Here the CDR3 DNA reads TGTGCCAGCAGCGTAGGCCTCGAAGGAGGCAATGAGCAGTTCTTC.

This clone was recorded many times. This chain uses TRBV7-9 with TRBJ2-5, with 15 bases matching TRBD2. This CDR3 comprises 16 residues. Germline assignment: CDR1 SEHNR and CDR2 FQNEAQ (reference sequence). Unmatched junction bases numbered 4, after V lost 4 bases and J lost 4 bases. The DNA for the CDR3 is TGTGCCAGCAGCTCACAGGGACTAGCGGGAGGAGAGACCCAGTACTTC. Its translation: CASSSQGLAGGETQYF. Using reference TRBV7-9 and TRBJ2-5 for the parts outside the CDR3, the full variable domain is DTGVSQNPRHKITKRGQNVTFRCDPISEHNRLYWYRQTLGQGPEFLTYFQNEAQLEKSRLLSDRFSAERPKGSFSTLEIQRTEQGDSAMYLCASSSQGLAGGETQYFGPGTRLLVL.

The CDR3, as DNA: TGTGCCAGTAGTATCCCGACTAGCGGGACAACCTACGAGCAGTACTTC. Residues: CASSIPTSGTTYEQYF. J is TRBJ2-7 and V is TRBV19, with 11 bases that match TRBD2. Germline V gene data show CDR1 as LNHDA and CDR2 as SQIVND (reference sequence). V was clipped by 3 bases and J by 2 bases; unmatched bases: 6. The CDR3 has 16 residues.

The chain combines TRBV4-2 with TRBJ2-3; TRBD2 might be the D (5 bases). This CDR3 region has 15 residues. Trimming shortened V by 1 base and J by 2 bases, and 10 bases separated the two germline ends. The V gene's germline CDR1 is LGHNA and CDR2 YNFKEQ. The CDR3 DNA reads TGTGCCAGCAGCCAAGGGACTCGCATCACAGATACGCAGTATTTT. It specifies CASSQGTRITDTQYF.

The V and J genes are TRBV6-6 and TRBJ2-7, with D perhaps matching TRBD2 (5 bases). V was trimmed by 7 bases and J by 3 bases, leaving 16 bases between them. Germline CDR1 is MNHNY and CDR2 is SVGAGI (reference sequence). This CDR3 comprises 14 residues. The CDR3 spells CASTRSPGDYEQYF. In DNA form, the CDR3 reads TGTGCCAGCACTAGAAGTCCCGGGGACTACGAGCAGTACTTC.

The rearrangement uses TRBV27 and TRBJ1-5; tentatively, D is TRBD1 (6 bases). CDR3 length: 14 residues. The V end was cut by 7 bases, the J end by 3 bases, with 13 bases between. Looked up from germline, CDR1 is MNHEY and CDR2 is SMNVEV (reference sequence). The CDR3 DNA reads TGTGCCAGCAATCGAGGGGGATTCAATCAGCCCCAGCATTTT. It is translated as CASNRGGFNQPQHF.

The chain uses TRBV7-8 and TRBJ2-7, with 9 bases fitting TRBD2. V lost 1 base, J lost 7 bases, and 8 bases stayed unmatched. Germline V CDR1 and CDR2: SGHVS, FQNEAQ. The CDR3 loop spans 15 amino acids. The CDR3 here is CASSLGVAGVSEQYF. CDR3 in DNA: TGTGCCAGCAGCTTAGGGGTAGCGGGAGTAAGTGAGCAGTACTTC.

This clone has only a few counts. The gene calls are TRBV30 and TRBJ2-7, with 7 bases aligning to TRBD1. Germline trimming cut 1 base from V and 0 bases from J; bases unmatched to any gene: 6. The germline V gene encodes CDR1 GTSNPN and CDR2 SVGIG (reference sequence). The CDR3 totals 15 residues. For the CDR3, the DNA is TGTGCCTGGAGTGCGGGGACAGACAGCTCCTACGAGCAGTACTTC. Protein sequence: CAWSAGTDSSYEQYF.

The chain combines TRBV5-1 with TRBJ1-2; D perhaps matches TRBD1 (6 bases). From germline, CDR1 is SGHRS and CDR2 YFSETQ. The CDR3 consists of 12 residues. V was cut by 4 bases and J by 7 bases, with 11 bases left in between. CDR3 nucleotides: TGCGCCAGCAGCCCCGGGGGCGGTGGCTACACCTTC. Amino acids: CASSPGGGGYTF.